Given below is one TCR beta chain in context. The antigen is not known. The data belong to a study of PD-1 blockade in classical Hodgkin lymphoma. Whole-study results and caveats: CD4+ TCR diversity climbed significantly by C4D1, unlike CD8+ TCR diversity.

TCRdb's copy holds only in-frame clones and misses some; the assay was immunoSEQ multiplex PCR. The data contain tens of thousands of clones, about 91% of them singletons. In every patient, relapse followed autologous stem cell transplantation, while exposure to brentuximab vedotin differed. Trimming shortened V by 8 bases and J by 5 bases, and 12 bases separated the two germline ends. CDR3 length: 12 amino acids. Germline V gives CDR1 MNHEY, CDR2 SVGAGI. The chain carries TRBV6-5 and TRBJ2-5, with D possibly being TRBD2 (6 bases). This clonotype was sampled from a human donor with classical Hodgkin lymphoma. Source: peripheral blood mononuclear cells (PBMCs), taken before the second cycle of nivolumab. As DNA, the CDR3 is TGTGCCAGCGTAGAGGAGGGTGAGACCCAGTACTTC. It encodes CASVEEGETQYF.